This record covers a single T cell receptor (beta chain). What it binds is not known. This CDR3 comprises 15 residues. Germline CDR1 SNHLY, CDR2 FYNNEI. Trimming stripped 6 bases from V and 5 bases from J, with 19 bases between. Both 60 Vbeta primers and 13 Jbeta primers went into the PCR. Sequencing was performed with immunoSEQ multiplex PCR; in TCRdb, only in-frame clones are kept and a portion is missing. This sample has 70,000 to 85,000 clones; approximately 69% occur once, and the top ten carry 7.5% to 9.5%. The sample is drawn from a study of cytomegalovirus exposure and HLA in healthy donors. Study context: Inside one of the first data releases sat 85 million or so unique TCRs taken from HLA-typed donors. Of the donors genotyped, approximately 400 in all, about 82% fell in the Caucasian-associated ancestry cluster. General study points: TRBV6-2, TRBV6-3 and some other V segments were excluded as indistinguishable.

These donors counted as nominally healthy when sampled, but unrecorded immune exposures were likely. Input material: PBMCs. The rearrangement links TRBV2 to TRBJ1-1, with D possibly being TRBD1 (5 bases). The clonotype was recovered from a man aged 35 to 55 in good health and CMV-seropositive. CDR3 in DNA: TGTGCCAGCAGCCGGGGGGGGATATCAGGGACTGAAGCTTTCTTT. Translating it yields CASSRGGISGTEAFF.